These 22 T cell receptor beta chains came from one sample sequenced in a study of cytomegalovirus exposure and HLA in healthy donors. PCR was performed using 60 Vbeta and 13 Jbeta primers. Profiling relied on immunoSEQ multiplex PCR, and the TCRdb table lists in-frame clones only, not all of them. The data contain around 100,000 clones, 70% of them singletons. Sequencing was performed on PBMCs. The receptors stem from a man under 40 in good health and CMV-seropositive.

V and J are TRBV5-1 and TRBJ1-4; 10 bases are a match to TRBD1. The ends lost 3 bases at V and 3 bases at J; junction bases unmatched: 5. CDR1 is SGHRS and CDR2 is YFSETQ in the germline V gene. The CDR3 sequence is 16 residues long. The chain's CDR3 is CASSWGDRGPNEKLFF. The CDR3 coding sequence is TGCGCCAGCAGCTGGGGAGACAGGGGGCCTAATGAAAAACTGTTTTTT.

This clone was seen a single time. V is TRBV9 and J is TRBJ1-1, with unresolved D. Trimming shortened V by 0 bases and J by 1 base, and 10 bases separated the two germline ends. Germline CDR1 reads SGDLS; CDR2 reads YYNGEE. This CDR3 is built from 15 residues. The CDR3 reads CASSVDSKGNTEAFF. In DNA, the CDR3 is TGTGCCAGCAGCGTAGACAGTAAAGGGAACACTGAAGCTTTCTTT.

The genes are TRBV4-3 and TRBJ2-3; 10 bases map to TRBD2. V dropped 4 bases and J dropped 4; count of bases not matched to a gene: 11. Germline lookup yields CDR1 LGHNA and CDR2 YSLEER. The CDR3 spans 17 residues. The CDR3 is CASSRSWGAGGSDTQYF. The CDR3 region has the DNA TGCGCCAGCAGCCGATCGTGGGGAGCGGGAGGGTCAGATACGCAGTATTTT.

V usage is TRBV7-6 and J usage is TRBJ2-2, with D unresolved. Trimming stripped 7 bases from V and 7 bases from J, with 16 bases between. Germline CDR1 is SGHVS and CDR2 is FNYEAQ. The CDR3 has 14 residues. This CDR3 reads CASTTAALSGELFF. CDR3 nucleotide sequence: TGTGCCAGCACCACTGCCGCATTGAGCGGGGAGCTGTTTTTT. Supplemented by reference TRBV7-6 and TRBJ2-2, the full variable domain reads GAGVSQSPRYKVTKRGQDVALRCDPISGHVSLYWYRQALGQGPEFLTYFNYEAQQDKSGLPNDRFSAERPEGSISTLTIQRTEQRDSAMYRCASTTAALSGELFFGEGSRLTVL.

The chain uses TRBV6-1 and TRBJ1-6; 7 nucleotides align to TRBD1. The CDR3 runs 15 residues. The V gene's germline CDR1 is MNHNS and CDR2 SASEGT. Unmatched junction bases numbered 13, after V lost 6 bases and J lost 11 bases. CDR3 region: CASSPAGGDSAPLHF. The CDR3, as DNA: TGTGCCAGCAGCCCCGCGGGGGGGGACAGTGCACCCCTCCACTTT.

The gene calls are TRBV19 and TRBJ1-1; D not resolved. The length of the CDR3 is 13 residues. CDR1 LNHDA and CDR2 SQIVND come from the germline V gene (reference sequence). Trimming removed 2 bases from V and 2 bases from J, with 6 bases in between. The CDR3: CASSINSNTEAFF. DNA for the CDR3: TGTGCCAGTAGTATAAACAGTAACACTGAAGCTTTCTTT.

This clone was seen a handful of times. The chain employs TRBV11-2 and TRBJ1-2; D is perhaps TRBD1 (5 bases). The CDR3 is made up of 13 amino acids. Deletions cut 0 bases from V and 7 bases from J, with 9 bases between. Germline CDR1 and CDR2: SGHAT and FQNNGV. The CDR3 region has the DNA TGTGCCAGCAGCTTAGAGGCAGGGTCTGGCTACACCTTC. Amino acid sequence: CASSLEAGSGYTF.

The CDR3 here is CASVEGGTGTSNEQFF. Written as DNA, the CDR3 is TGTGCCAGCGTAGAGGGGGGGACAGGGACGTCTAATGAGCAGTTCTTC. This chain joins TRBV28 and TRBJ2-1; TRBD1 matches 9 bases. CDR3 size: 16 residues. After removal of 8 bases from V and 7 bases from J, the junction contained 15 bases not matched to a gene. The germline V gene has CDR1 MDHEN and CDR2 SYDVKM.

This chain links TRBV5-6 with TRBJ1-4, with D unresolved. The CDR3 covers 16 residues. CDR1 is SGHDT and CDR2 is YYEEEE in the germline V gene. V lost 2 bases, J lost 3 bases, and 14 bases lay in between. CDR3 coding DNA: TGTGCCAGCAGCTTAAAGGCCTTGGAGCCTAATGAAAAACTGTTTTTT. Protein sequence: CASSLKALEPNEKLFF.

The rearrangement uses TRBV4-2 and TRBJ1-1; tentative D call: TRBD1 (6 bases). In germline, CDR1 is LGHNA, CDR2 YNFKEQ. The V and J ends lost 1 base and 5 bases respectively, with 11 bases between them. CDR3 length: 14 residues. CDR3 protein: CASSQGGGATEAFF. The CDR3, as DNA: TGTGCCAGCAGCCAAGGAGGGGGGGCGACTGAAGCTTTCTTT.

V gene TRBV5-1 combines with J gene TRBJ1-6; no reliable D call. In germline, CDR1 is SGHRS, CDR2 YFSETQ. Trimming pared 4 bases from V and 7 bases from J, leaving 15 bases between. The CDR3 has 15 residues. The CDR3 DNA reads as TGCGCCAGCAGCCCTGAAGGACTTTTGAATTCACCCCTCCACTTT. It yields the protein CASSPEGLLNSPLHF.

This clone has more than one count but fewer than ten. This chain connects TRBV19 to TRBJ1-1; TRBD1 matches 10 bases. CDR3 length: 19 amino acids. V was clipped by 3 bases and J by 1 base; unmatched bases: 14. Germline CDR1 and CDR2: LNHDA and SQIVND (reference sequence). CDR3 coding DNA: TGTGCCAGTAGTATTTTTCTTCCGACAGGGGGCGGGCGGAACACTGAAGCTTTCTTT. It codes for CASSIFLPTGGGRNTEAFF.

This clone has only a few counts. J is TRBJ2-5 and V is TRBV9; TRBD2 agrees at 9 bases. This CDR3 comprises 16 residues. V lost 4 bases to trimming and J lost 2 bases; unmatched junction nucleotides: 9. Germline V gene data show CDR1 as SGDLS and CDR2 as YYNGEE. The CDR3 nucleotides read TGTGCCAGCAGCCCGAGGGGGCTAGCGGGGCAAGAGACCCAGTACTTC. Protein product: CASSPRGLAGQETQYF.

V usage is TRBV10-3 and J usage is TRBJ1-6, with D tentatively TRBD1 (6 bases). Between the trimmed V and J ends, which lost 0 bases and 6 bases, there was a span of 12 bases. This CDR3 region has 16 residues. Germline V gives CDR1 ENHRY, CDR2 SYGVKD. The CDR3 sequence is CAISESIVQGNSPLHF. The DNA for the CDR3 is TGTGCCATCAGTGAGTCTATTGTACAGGGTAATTCACCCCTCCACTTT.

This chain connects TRBV4-1 to TRBJ1-1, with 7 bases identical to TRBD1. With 3 bases clipped from V and 7 bases from J, the junction kept 8 bases outside the gene matches. Germline CDR1 reads MGHRA; CDR2 reads YSYEKL. This CDR3 contains 14 residues. The CDR3 nucleotides read TGCGCCAGCAGCCAGGGCGTGGGACAGAATGAAGCTTTCTTT. This encodes CASSQGVGQNEAFF.

This clone was counted a few times. The chain uses TRBV13 and TRBJ1-6; a weak D match, TRBD1 (5 bases). Trimming stripped 5 bases from V and 6 bases from J, with 14 bases between. This CDR3 has 15 residues. In germline, CDR1 is PRHDT, CDR2 FYEKMQ (reference sequence). The CDR3, as DNA: TGTGCCAGCAGCCCTCAGGGTATACGTAATTCACCCCTCCACTTT. Amino acids: CASSPQGIRNSPLHF. The full variable domain, in which reference TRBV13 and TRBJ1-6 provide the parts outside the CDR3, is AAGVIQSPRHLIKEKRETATLKCYPIPRHDTVYWYQQGPGQDPQFLISFYEKMQSDKGSIPDRFSAQQFSDYHSELNMSSLELGDSALYFCASSPQGIRNSPLHFGNGTRLTVT.

V gene TRBV11-2 combines with J gene TRBJ2-5, with D maybe TRBD2 (7 bases). This CDR3 comprises 15 residues. The germline gives CDR1 SGHAT, CDR2 FQNNGV. V lost 4 bases and J lost 5, with 17 bases in between. The CDR3 spells CASSSPRGAGETQYF. CDR3 DNA: TGTGCCAGCAGCTCCCCCCGGGGGGCCGGGGAGACCCAGTACTTC.

This chain connects TRBV4-1 to TRBJ1-2; D is undetermined. The CDR3 has 13 amino acids. Trimming took off 0 bases at V and 8 bases at J, with 10 bases between the two ends. Germline V lookup: CDR1 MGHRA, CDR2 YSYEKL. Here the CDR3 DNA reads TGCGCCAGCAGCCAAGACCGGACGGGAGGCTACACCTTC. Encoded protein: CASSQDRTGGYTF.

The J gene is TRBJ2-3, the V gene TRBV7-8, with 13 bases matching TRBD2. This CDR3 is 18 amino acids long. Trimming at V came to 1 base and at J to 0 bases, leaving 4 bases not matched to a gene. Germline V lookup: CDR1 SGHVS, CDR2 FQNEAQ. The CDR3 coding sequence is TGTGCCAGCAGCTTAGTCCTGACTAGCGGGGGGAGCACAGATACGCAGTATTTT. It encodes CASSLVLTSGGSTDTQYF.

The chain carries TRBV19 and TRBJ1-1; 7 nucleotides match TRBD1. The V and J ends lost 5 bases and 0 bases, in that order; junction bases with no gene match: 15. The CDR3 has 18 residues. Germline loops: CDR1 LNHDA, CDR2 SQIVND (reference sequence). This chain's CDR3 is CASSSDGGQRSMNTEAFF. Here the CDR3 DNA reads TGTGCCAGTAGTTCCGATGGGGGACAGAGATCCATGAACACTGAAGCTTTCTTT.

This clone was counted a single time. The gene calls are TRBV5-1 and TRBJ2-3; 11 bases match TRBD2. Germline CDR1 reads SGHRS; CDR2 reads YFSETQ. V was clipped by 0 bases and J by 10 bases; unmatched bases: 13. The CDR3 totals 17 residues. The CDR3 nucleotides read TGCGCCAGCAGCTTGGCCGAGGCTAGCGGGAGGAGGGATGCGCAGTATTTT. Translating gives CASSLAEASGRRDAQYF.

The J gene is TRBJ1-1, the V gene TRBV19; D might be TRBD1 (6 bases). Germline V CDR1 and CDR2: LNHDA, SQIVND (reference sequence). CDR3 size: 14 residues. V was pared by 7 bases and J by 8 bases, with 20 bases between. The CDR3, as DNA: TGTGCCAGTACCCTAGGGGGTCAGGGACGAGAAGCTTTCTTT. This sequence encodes CASTLGGQGREAFF.